The 12 T cell receptor beta chains listed next were all sequenced from one sample in a study of T cell changes during pregnancy in multiple sclerosis. Repertoires were generated with immunoSEQ multiplex PCR, while TCRdb's copy carries only in-frame clones and drops some. Of roughly 46,000 clones listed, less than 90% are singletons. Source: CD4+ T cells from peripheral blood mononuclear cells, taken before pregnancy. These receptors originate from a female donor with multiple sclerosis, enrolled in a pregnancy study.

This chain connects TRBV9 to TRBJ2-3; TRBD2 aligns across 12 bases. The V gene end was trimmed by 4 bases and the J gene end by 6 bases; junction bases not matched to a gene: 9. Germline lookup yields CDR1 SGDLS and CDR2 YYNGEE. This CDR3 has 16 residues. CDR3 coding DNA: TGTGCCAGCAGCTCTGAGCTAGCGGGAGGGTTGGATACGCAGTATTTT. This gives the protein CASSSELAGGLDTQYF.

The chain couples TRBV7-9 to TRBJ2-2; 10 bases are shared with TRBD1. CDR3 length: 16 residues. V was pared by 5 bases and J by 0 bases, with 3 bases of the junction left unmatched. Per the germline V gene, CDR1 is SEHNR and CDR2 is FQNEAQ (reference sequence). The CDR3 DNA reads TGTGCCAGCAGCCACGGACAGGGGGCGAACACCGGGGAGCTGTTTTTT. Encoded protein: CASSHGQGANTGELFF.

The rearrangement joins TRBV5-1 to TRBJ2-6; the match to TRBD2 covers 7 bases. The CDR3 has 18 amino acids. The V gene's germline CDR1 is SGHRS and CDR2 YFSETQ. V trimming: 3 bases; J trimming: 0 bases; junction bases outside the gene matches: 9. The CDR3 nucleotides are TGCGCCAGCAGCTGGGGACTAACAGTGACCTCTGGGGCCAACGTCCTGACTTTC. Its protein is CASSWGLTVTSGANVLTF.

The chain joins TRBV6-6 to TRBJ1-2; no clear D gene. The CDR3 spans 13 residues. Trimming stripped 4 bases from V and 5 bases from J, with 11 bases between. Germline V lookup: CDR1 MNHNY, CDR2 SVGAGI (reference sequence). CDR3 bases: TGTGCCAGCAGTTTAGTCCCTGAGTATGGCTACACCTTC. Its protein product is CASSLVPEYGYTF.

This clone was detected once. The chain couples TRBV15 to TRBJ1-5; 7 nucleotides align to TRBD1. The CDR3 has 15 residues. V was clipped by 0 bases and J by 6 bases; unmatched bases: 5. Germline V gene data show CDR1 as LNHNV and CDR2 as YYDKDF (reference sequence). In nucleotides, the CDR3 is TGTGCCACCAGCAGAGATCGCACAGGGGTTCAGCCCCAGCATTTT. Amino acids: CATSRDRTGVQPQHF. Full variable domain (remainder filled in from reference TRBV15 and TRBJ1-5): DAMVIQNPRYQVTQFGKPVTLSCSQTLNHNVMYWYQQKSSQAPKLLFHYYDKDFNNEADTPDNFQSRRPNTSFCFLDIRSPGLGDTAMYLCATSRDRTGVQPQHFGDGTRLSIL.

This chain links TRBV4-3 with TRBJ1-1, with 9 bases lining up with TRBD1. CDR1 and CDR2 (germline): LGHNA, YSLEER. The CDR3 consists of 15 residues. With 1 base clipped from V and 6 bases from J, the junction kept 6 bases outside the gene matches. The CDR3 loop reads CASSQVSQGAAEAFF. The CDR3 nucleotides read TGCGCCAGCAGCCAAGTATCACAGGGGGCGGCTGAAGCTTTCTTT.

This chain uses TRBV7-8 with TRBJ2-6; no reliable D call. This CDR3 is built from 16 residues. Between the trimmed V and J ends, which lost 0 bases and 0 bases, there was a span of 6 bases. From germline, CDR1 is SGHVS and CDR2 FQNEAQ. DNA of the CDR3: TGTGCCAGCAGCTTAGCGCGAGTCTCTGGGGCCAACGTCCTGACTTTC. Protein product: CASSLARVSGANVLTF.

The CDR3 DNA reads TGTGCCTGGAGGGAGGCCAGGGGTATCTTTGGAAACACCATATATTTT. Its protein product is CAWREARGIFGNTIYF. The chain joins TRBV30 to TRBJ1-3; perhaps TRBD1 as D (6 bases). V lost 3 bases to trimming and J lost 3 bases, with 18 bases between them. Looked up from germline, CDR1 is GTSNPN and CDR2 is SVGIG (reference sequence). The CDR3 is 16 amino acids. The variable domain in full, with the rest retrieved from reference TRBV30 and TRBJ1-3, is SQTIHQWPATLVQPVGSPLSLECTVEGTSNPNLYWYRQAAGRGLQLLFYSVGIGQISSEVPQNLSASRPQDRQFILSSKKLLLSDSGFYLCAWREARGIFGNTIYFGEGSWLTVV.

The J gene is TRBJ2-2, the V gene TRBV19; TRBD2 matches at 13 bases. Germline CDR1 is LNHDA and CDR2 is SQIVND (reference sequence). The CDR3 sequence is 16 residues long. Trimming cost V 4 bases and J 5 bases; bases outside gene matches: 4. CDR3 region: CASSRWTSGRTGELFF. CDR3 nucleotides: TGTGCCAGTAGTAGGTGGACTAGCGGGAGAACCGGGGAGCTGTTTTTT.

The V gene is TRBV19, the J gene TRBJ2-1; 8 bases fit TRBD2. The trim removed 2 bases at V and 10 bases at J, leaving 13 bases unmatched. The CDR3 length is 16 residues. Germline loops: CDR1 LNHDA, CDR2 SQIVND (reference sequence). The CDR3 sequence: CASSIRGAGEFREQFF. In DNA form, the CDR3 reads TGTGCCAGTAGTATAAGGGGAGCGGGGGAATTCCGCGAGCAGTTCTTC.

V is TRBV5-6 and J is TRBJ2-1; D not resolved. Germline CDR1 SGHDT, CDR2 YYEEEE. Trimming took 2 bases from V and 0 from J, leaving 9 bases between them. CDR3 length equals 15 residues. The CDR3 protein is CASSLDLSSYNEQFF. CDR3 nucleotides: TGTGCCAGCAGCTTAGACTTGAGCTCCTACAATGAGCAGTTCTTC.

The chain employs TRBV6-6 and TRBJ2-5; TRBD1 is a possible D gene (6 bases). Deletions cut 6 bases from V and 5 bases from J, with 13 bases between. The germline gives CDR1 MNHNY, CDR2 SVGAGI (reference sequence). The length of the CDR3 is 13 residues. The CDR3 loop reads CASRRQVSETQYF. CDR3 in DNA: TGTGCCAGCAGACGACAGGTTTCGGAGACCCAGTACTTC.